This T cell receptor beta chain emerged from a study of blood T cell repertoires in COVID-19. V lost 3 bases and J 5 bases, leaving 16 bases between the germline ends. This CDR3 has 15 residues. The germline CDR1 and CDR2 sequences are ENHRY and SYGVKD. One Seattle source followed patients from active infection through their disease course. Method: immunoSEQ multiplex PCR; TCRdb's copy keeps in-frame clones and lacks some. The sample has about 150,000 clones; 83% are singletons. The receptor's source is a woman aged 55-69 years with COVID-19, enrolled during active disease. The sample was peripheral blood. The J gene is TRBJ1-2, the V gene TRBV10-3; weak D call: TRBD1 (6 bases). The CDR3 loop reads CAISDSGGPIYGYTF. The CDR3, as DNA: TGTGCCATCAGTGACTCGGGGGGCCCTATTTATGGCTACACCTTC.